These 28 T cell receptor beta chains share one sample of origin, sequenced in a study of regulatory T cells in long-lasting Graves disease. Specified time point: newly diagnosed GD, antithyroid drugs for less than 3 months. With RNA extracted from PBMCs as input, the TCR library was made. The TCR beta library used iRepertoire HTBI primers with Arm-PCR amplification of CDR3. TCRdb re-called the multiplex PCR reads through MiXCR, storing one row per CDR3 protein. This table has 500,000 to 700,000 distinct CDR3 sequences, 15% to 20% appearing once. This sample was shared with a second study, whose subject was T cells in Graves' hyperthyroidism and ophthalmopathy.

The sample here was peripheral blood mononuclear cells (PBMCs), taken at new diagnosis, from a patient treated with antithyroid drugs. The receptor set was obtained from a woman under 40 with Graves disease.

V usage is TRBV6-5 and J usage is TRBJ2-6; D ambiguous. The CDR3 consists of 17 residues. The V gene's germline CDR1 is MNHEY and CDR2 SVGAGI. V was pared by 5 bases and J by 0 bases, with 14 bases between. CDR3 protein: CASSILPLDSGANVLTF. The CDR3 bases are TGTGCCAGCAGTATACTCCCTCTAGACTCTGGGGCCAACGTCCTGACTTTC.

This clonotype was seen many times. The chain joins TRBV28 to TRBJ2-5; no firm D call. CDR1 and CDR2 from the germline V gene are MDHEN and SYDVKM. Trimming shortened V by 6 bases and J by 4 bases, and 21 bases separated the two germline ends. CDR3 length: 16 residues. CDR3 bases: TGTGCCAGCAGCACCTACTTGGACCGTCGAGGAGAGACCCAGTACTTC. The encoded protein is CASSTYLDRRGETQYF. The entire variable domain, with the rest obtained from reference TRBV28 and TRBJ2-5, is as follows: DVKVTQSSRYLVKRTGEKVFLECVQDMDHENMFWYRQDPGLGLRLIYFSYDVKMKEKGDIPEGYSVSREKKERFSLILESASTNQTSMYLCASSTYLDRRGETQYFGPGTRLLVL.

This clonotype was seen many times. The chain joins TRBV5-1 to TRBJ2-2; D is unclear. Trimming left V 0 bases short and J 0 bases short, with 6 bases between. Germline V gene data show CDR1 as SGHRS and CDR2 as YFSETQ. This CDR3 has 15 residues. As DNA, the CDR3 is TGCGCCAGCAGCTTGGGCCCTTCGAACACCGGGGAGCTGTTTTTT. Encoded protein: CASSLGPSNTGELFF.

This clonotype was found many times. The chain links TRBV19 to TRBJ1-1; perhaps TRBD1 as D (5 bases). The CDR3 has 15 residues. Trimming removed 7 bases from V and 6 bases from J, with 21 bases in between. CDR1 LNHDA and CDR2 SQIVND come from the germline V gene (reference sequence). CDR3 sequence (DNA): TGTGCCAGTACAACCCAGCGGGCCACGGGGGCTGAAGCTTTCTTT. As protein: CASTTQRATGAEAFF.

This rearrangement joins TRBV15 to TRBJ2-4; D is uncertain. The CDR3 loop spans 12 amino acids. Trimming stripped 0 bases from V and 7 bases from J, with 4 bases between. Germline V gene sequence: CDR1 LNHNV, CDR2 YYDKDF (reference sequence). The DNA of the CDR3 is TGTGCCACCAGCAGAGATTGGAACATTCAGTACTTC. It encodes CATSRDWNIQYF.

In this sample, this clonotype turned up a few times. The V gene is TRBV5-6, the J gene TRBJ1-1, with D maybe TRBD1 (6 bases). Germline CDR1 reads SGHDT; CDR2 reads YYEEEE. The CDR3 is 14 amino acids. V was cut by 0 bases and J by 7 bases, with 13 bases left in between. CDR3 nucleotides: TGTGCCAGCAGCTTGGTGGACAGATTAGGTGAAGCTTTCTTT. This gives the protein CASSLVDRLGEAFF.

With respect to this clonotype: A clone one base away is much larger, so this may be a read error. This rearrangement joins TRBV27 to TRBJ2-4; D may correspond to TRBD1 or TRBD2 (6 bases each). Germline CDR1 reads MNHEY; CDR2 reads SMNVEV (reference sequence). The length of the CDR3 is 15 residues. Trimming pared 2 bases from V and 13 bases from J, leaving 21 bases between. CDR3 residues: CASSLVPGAKDEQYF. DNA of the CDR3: TGTGCCAGCAGTTTAGTCCCGGGGGCGAAGGATGAGCAGTACTTC.

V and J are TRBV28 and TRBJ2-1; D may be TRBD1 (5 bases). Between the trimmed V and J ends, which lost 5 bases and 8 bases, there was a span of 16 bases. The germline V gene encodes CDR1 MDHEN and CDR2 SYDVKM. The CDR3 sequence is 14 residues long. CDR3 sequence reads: CASSPSPRRDEQFF. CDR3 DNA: TGTGCCAGCAGTCCCAGTCCTCGCAGGGATGAGCAGTTCTTC.

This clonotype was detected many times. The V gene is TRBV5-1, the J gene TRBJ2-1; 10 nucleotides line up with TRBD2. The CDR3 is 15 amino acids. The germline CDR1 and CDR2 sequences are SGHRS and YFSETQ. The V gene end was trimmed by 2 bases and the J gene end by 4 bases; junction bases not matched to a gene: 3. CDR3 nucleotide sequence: TGCGCCAGCAGCTTAGCGGGAGGGTATTACAATGAGCAGTTCTTC. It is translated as CASSLAGGYYNEQFF.

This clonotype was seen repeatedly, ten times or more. The CDR3 DNA follows: TGTGCCAGCTCACCAGATAGCGGGAGGTATGAGTTCTTC. Its translation: CASSPDSGRYEFF. The rearrangement links TRBV18 to TRBJ2-1, with 10 bases aligning to TRBD2. The CDR3 sequence is 13 residues long. The germline V gene has CDR1 KGHSH and CDR2 LQKENI. Unmatched junction bases numbered 6, after V lost 2 bases and J lost 14 bases.

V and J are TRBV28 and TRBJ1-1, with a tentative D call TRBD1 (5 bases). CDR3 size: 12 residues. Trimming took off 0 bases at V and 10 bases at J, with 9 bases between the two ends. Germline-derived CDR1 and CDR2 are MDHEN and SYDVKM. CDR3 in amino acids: CASSLWGGAAFF. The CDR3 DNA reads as TGTGCCAGCAGTTTATGGGGAGGGGCAGCTTTCTTT.

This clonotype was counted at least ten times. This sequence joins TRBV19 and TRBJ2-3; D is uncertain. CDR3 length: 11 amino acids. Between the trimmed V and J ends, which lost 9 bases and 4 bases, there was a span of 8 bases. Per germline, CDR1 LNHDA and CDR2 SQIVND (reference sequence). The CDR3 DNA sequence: TGTGCCAGCCGAGAAGCAGATACGCAGTATTTT. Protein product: CASREADTQYF.

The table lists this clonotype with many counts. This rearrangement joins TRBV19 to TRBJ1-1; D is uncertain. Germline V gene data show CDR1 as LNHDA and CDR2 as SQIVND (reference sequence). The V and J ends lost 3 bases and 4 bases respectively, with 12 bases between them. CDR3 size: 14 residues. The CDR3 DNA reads TGTGCCAGTAGTATTAGTCAGGCCCGCACTGAAGCTTTCTTT. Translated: CASSISQARTEAFF.

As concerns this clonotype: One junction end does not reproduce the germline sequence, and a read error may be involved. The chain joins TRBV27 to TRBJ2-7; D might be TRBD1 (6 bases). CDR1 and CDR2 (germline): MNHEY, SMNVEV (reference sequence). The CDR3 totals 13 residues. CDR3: CASSLRGTYQQYF. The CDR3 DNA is TGTGCCAGCAGTTTAAGGGGGACCTACCAGCAGTACTTC.

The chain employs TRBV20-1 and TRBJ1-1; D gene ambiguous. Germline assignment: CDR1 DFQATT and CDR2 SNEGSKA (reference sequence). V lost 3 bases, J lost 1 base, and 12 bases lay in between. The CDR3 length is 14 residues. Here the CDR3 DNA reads TGCAGTGCTAGTTATGTACAACAGAACACTGAAGCTTTCTTT. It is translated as CSASYVQQNTEAFF.

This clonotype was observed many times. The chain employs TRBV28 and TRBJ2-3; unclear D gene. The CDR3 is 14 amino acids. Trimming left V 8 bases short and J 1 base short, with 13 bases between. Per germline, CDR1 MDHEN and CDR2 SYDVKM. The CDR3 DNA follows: TGTGCCAGCGGCGGCGTTCTCGGCACAGATACGCAGTATTTT. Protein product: CASGGVLGTDTQYF. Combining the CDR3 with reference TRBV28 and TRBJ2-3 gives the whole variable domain DVKVTQSSRYLVKRTGEKVFLECVQDMDHENMFWYRQDPGLGLRLIYFSYDVKMKEKGDIPEGYSVSREKKERFSLILESASTNQTSMYLCASGGVLGTDTQYFGPGTRLTVL.

The CDR3 nucleotides are TGCAGTGCTAGTGGGGGGTTAGGACAAGAGACCCAGTACTTC. It specifies CSASGGLGQETQYF. The chain recombines TRBV20-1 with TRBJ2-5; D perhaps matches TRBD2 (6 bases). Trimming took 3 bases from V and 2 from J, leaving 13 bases between them. The CDR3 is 14 residues long. Germline V gene data show CDR1 as DFQATT and CDR2 as SNEGSKA (reference sequence).

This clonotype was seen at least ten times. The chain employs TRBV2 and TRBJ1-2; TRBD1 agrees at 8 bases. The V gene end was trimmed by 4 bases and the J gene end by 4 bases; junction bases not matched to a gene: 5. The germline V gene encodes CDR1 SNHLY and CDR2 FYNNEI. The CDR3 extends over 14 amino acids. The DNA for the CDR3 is TGTGCCAGCAGTGCCTCAGGACAGGGCTATGGCTACACCTTC. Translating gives CASSASGQGYGYTF.

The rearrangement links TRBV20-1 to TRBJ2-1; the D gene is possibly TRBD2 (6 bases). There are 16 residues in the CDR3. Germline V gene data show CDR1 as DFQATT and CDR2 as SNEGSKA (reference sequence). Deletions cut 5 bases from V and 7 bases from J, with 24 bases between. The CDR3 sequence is CSASLTSPRTCNEQFF. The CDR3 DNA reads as TGCAGTGCTTCTCTCACTAGCCCCAGGACCTGTAATGAGCAGTTCTTC.

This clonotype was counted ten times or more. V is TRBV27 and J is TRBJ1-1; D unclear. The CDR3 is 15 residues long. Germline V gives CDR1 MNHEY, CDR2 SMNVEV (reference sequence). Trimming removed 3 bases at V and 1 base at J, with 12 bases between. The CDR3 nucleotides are TGTGCCAGCAGTTTGTTTGGACCGAGGAACACTGAAGCTTTCTTT. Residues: CASSLFGPRNTEAFF.

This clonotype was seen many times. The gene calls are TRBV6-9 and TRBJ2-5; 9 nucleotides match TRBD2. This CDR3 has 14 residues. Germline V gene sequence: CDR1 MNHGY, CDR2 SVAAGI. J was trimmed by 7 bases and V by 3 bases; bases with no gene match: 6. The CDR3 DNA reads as TGTGCCAGCAGTTACCCGGATAGCGGGAGGACCCAGTACTTC. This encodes CASSYPDSGRTQYF.

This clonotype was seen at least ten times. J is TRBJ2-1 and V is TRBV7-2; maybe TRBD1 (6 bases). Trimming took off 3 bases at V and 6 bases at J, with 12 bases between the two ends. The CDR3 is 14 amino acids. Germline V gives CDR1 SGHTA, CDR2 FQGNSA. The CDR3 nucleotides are TGTGCCAGCAGCTTCGGGACACCGGTCAATGAGCAGTTCTTC. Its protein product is CASSFGTPVNEQFF.

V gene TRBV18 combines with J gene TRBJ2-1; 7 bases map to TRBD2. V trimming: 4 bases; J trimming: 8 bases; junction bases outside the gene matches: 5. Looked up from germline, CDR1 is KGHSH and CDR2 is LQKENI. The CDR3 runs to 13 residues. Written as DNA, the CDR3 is TGTGCCAGCTCACTCACTAGCGCTCATGAGCAGTTCTTC. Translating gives CASSLTSAHEQFF.

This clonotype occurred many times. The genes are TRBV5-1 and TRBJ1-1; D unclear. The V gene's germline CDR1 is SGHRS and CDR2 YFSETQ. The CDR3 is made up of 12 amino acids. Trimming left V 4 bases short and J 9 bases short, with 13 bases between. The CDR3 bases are TGCGCCAGCAGCCCCGGGCGGGGTCAAGCTTTCTTT. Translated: CASSPGRGQAFF.

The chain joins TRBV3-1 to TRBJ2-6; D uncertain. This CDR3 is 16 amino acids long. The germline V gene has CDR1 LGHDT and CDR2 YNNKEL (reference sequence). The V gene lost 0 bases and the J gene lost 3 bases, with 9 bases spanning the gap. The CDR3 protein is CASSQDFQVGANVLTF. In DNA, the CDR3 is TGTGCCAGCAGCCAAGATTTTCAGGTTGGGGCCAACGTCCTGACTTTC.

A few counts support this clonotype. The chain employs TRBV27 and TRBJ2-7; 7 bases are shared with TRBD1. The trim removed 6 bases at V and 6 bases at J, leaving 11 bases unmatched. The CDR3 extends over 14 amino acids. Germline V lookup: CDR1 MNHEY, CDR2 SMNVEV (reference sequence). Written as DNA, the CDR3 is TGTGCCAGCAGGCCACAGGGGCTCGGGCTCGAGCAGTACTTC. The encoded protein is CASRPQGLGLEQYF.

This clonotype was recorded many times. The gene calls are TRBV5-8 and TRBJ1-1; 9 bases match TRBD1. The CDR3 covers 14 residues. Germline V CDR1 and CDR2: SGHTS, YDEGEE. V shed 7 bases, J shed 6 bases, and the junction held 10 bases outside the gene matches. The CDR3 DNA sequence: TGTGCCAGCGTCCGGGACAGGGTTGGGTCTGAAGCTTTCTTT. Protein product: CASVRDRVGSEAFF.

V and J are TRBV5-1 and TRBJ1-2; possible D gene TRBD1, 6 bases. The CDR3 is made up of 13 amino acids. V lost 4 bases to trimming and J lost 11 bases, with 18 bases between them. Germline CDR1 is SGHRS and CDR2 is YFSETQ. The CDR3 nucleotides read TGCGCCAGCAGCCCAACAGGGAGTGGATGGTACACCTTC. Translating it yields CASSPTGSGWYTF.